This TCR beta chain was profiled in a study of blood T cell repertoires in COVID-19. Per the authors' pipeline: From reference gene primer amplification, estimates of nucleated cell counts were derived. This table comes from immunoSEQ multiplex PCR, and its TCRdb copy is limited to in-frame clones, with some not included. The DNA gave D and trimming, while V, J and clone size come from that table. The table shows more than 200,000 clones, with around 89% occurring only once. Germline loops: CDR1 SGHAT, CDR2 FQNNGV. The CDR3 is 19 residues long. V lost 4 bases, J lost 3 bases, and 19 bases stayed unmatched.

This receptor was taken from a woman aged 25 to 39 with COVID-19, enrolled during active disease. The V gene is TRBV11-2, the J gene TRBJ2-7; 9 nucleotides align to TRBD2. The specimen sequenced was peripheral blood. DNA of the CDR3: TGTGCCAGCAGCTCCCCGGGACTAGCATTTTTACAGAGAAACTACGAGCAGTACTTC. This codes for CASSSPGLAFLQRNYEQYF.